This T cell receptor beta chain derives from a study of chemoradiotherapy in HPV16-positive cancers. The table came from immunoSEQ multiplex PCR; TCRdb's copy has only in-frame clones and leaves some out. The sample includes about 12,000 clones, approximately 75% of them seen just once. Germline V gene lookup returns CDR1 SNHLY and CDR2 FYNNEI. The V and J ends lost 7 bases and 0 bases, in that order; junction bases with no gene match: 9. The CDR3 runs 16 residues. Repeated repertoire sampling spanned the course of chemoradiotherapy. General observations from the study: For HPV16-positive patients, expanding HPV-responsive T cells associated with longer recurrence-free survival. Candidate HPV-specific clones and E7-related TCR motifs grew in tumor during treatment. Only a couple of HPV16-positive patients supplied the functional HPV-specificity definition.

Remarks on this clone: Its target is unknown.

The sample was collected from a patient who underwent chemoradiotherapy. The chain joins TRBV2 to TRBJ1-3; 7 nucleotides agree with TRBD1. This TCR came from a human donor with HPV-associated anogenital cancer. This chain's CDR3 is CASTRTGPSSGNTIYF. DNA for the CDR3: TGTGCCAGCACCAGGACAGGTCCGAGCTCTGGAAACACCATATATTTT. Filled out from reference TRBV2 and TRBJ1-3, the complete variable domain reads EPEVTQTPSHQVTQMGQEVILRCVPISNHLYFYWYRQILGQKVEFLVSFYNNEISEKSEIFDDQFSVERPDGSNFTLKIRSTKLEDSAMYFCASTRTGPSSGNTIYFGEGSWLTVV.